The source of this T cell receptor (beta chain) is a study of blood T cell repertoires in COVID-19. Study overall: T cells, B-cell-depleted T cells, or PBMCs provided the cDNA or gDNA that served as material.

Authors' data handling: Reference gene primer amplification yielded estimated nucleated cell counts. TCRdb's copy holds only in-frame clones and misses some; the assay was immunoSEQ multiplex PCR. From that table come the V and J calls and clone size; the DNA was used to work out D and trimming. Counted here are more than 200,000 clones, roughly 89% occurring once; the ten biggest clones make up approximately 4.2%. This clone was found once. From germline, CDR1 is SGDLS and CDR2 YYNGEE. Between the trimmed V and J ends, which lost 0 bases and 4 bases, there was a span of 10 bases. CDR3 size: 14 residues. Across 20 to 25 US areas, participants ranged in age from about 18 to 90 years. In assigning cohorts, the study relied on participant-reported clinical history.

The sequence derives from a woman under 40 who had recovered from COVID-19. The chain is built from TRBV9 and TRBJ1-1; tentative D call: TRBD1 (5 bases). Sample: PBMCs or T cells enriched from blood (not recorded which). The CDR3 spells CASSVAGGPTEAFF. The CDR3 DNA follows: TGTGCCAGCAGCGTAGCGGGGGGTCCCACTGAAGCTTTCTTT.